This note documents a single T cell receptor (beta chain) sequence. The record originates from a study of blood T cell repertoires in COVID-19. The CDR3 runs to 15 residues. J lost 9 bases, V lost 4 bases, and 7 bases had no gene match. From germline, CDR1 is SGHTA and CDR2 FQGNSA. The table came from immunoSEQ multiplex PCR; TCRdb's copy has only in-frame clones and leaves some out. Of some 150,000 clones in the sample, about 80% were seen once. Sequencing was performed on peripheral blood. This clonotype was sampled from an older man with acute or convalescent COVID-19. The chain combines TRBV7-2 with TRBJ2-1, with 12 bases identical to TRBD2. In DNA, the CDR3 is TGTGCCAGCAGCTCAACCGGGACTAGCGGGCGTGAGCAGTTCTTC. Its protein product is CASSSTGTSGREQFF.